The T cell receptor (beta chain) described here comes from a study of PD-1 blockade in classical Hodgkin lymphoma. Time point described: cycle 4 day 1 (C4D1), after about 6 weeks of nivolumab. Each patient's relapse followed autologous stem cell transplantation, and brentuximab vedotin exposure varied. With magnetic negative selection, CD4+ T cells were purified from PBMCs that had been thawed. Generated by immunoSEQ multiplex PCR, the TCRdb table keeps only in-frame clones and is missing some. The sample holds around 37,000 clones, 92% seen once. Trimming removed 0 bases at V and 7 bases at J, with 25 bases between. Germline V gene sequence: CDR1 GTSNPN, CDR2 SVGIG (reference sequence). There are 18 residues in the CDR3.

This TCR derives from a human donor with classical Hodgkin lymphoma. The chain links TRBV30 to TRBJ1-5; D remains ambiguous. The material was CD4+ T cells from blood, obtained before the fourth cycle of nivolumab. The CDR3 coding sequence is TGTGCCTGGAGTGTTCGCCCGTTATTCGGTGAGGGCGGGCAGCCCCAGCATTTT. Translating it yields CAWSVRPLFGEGGQPQHF.